This passage covers 26 T cell receptor beta chains from one sample sequenced in a study of T cell responses to AZD1222 COVID-19 vaccine. The table came from immunoSEQ multiplex PCR; TCRdb's copy has only in-frame clones and leaves some out. The sample lists 100,000 to 150,000 clones; over 75% were seen once. The sample here was peripheral blood, taken on day 0 of AZD1222 vaccination. The receptors come from an adult in good health.

The rearrangement uses TRBV5-6 and TRBJ1-4, with D uncertain. Germline lookup yields CDR1 SGHDT and CDR2 YYEEEE. The ends were cut back, 4 bases at V and 5 bases at J, with 15 bases in the middle. The CDR3 has 15 amino acids. Written as DNA, the CDR3 is TGTGCCAGCAGCCGGACGGACCCTGGGAATGAAAAACTGTTTTTT. This encodes CASSRTDPGNEKLFF.

J is TRBJ1-1 and V is TRBV4-2, with D possibly matching TRBD1 (5 bases). V shed 4 bases and J shed 4 bases, with 13 bases lying between them. The CDR3 contains 14 residues. Germline CDR1 LGHNA, CDR2 YNFKEQ. The CDR3 protein is CASSLGRGGTEAFF. The CDR3 DNA reads TGTGCCAGCAGCCTGGGGAGGGGAGGCACTGAAGCTTTCTTT.

The chain uses TRBV6-5 and TRBJ2-7; weak D call: TRBD2 (6 bases). CDR3 length: 14 residues. V lost 6 bases to trimming and J lost 6 bases, with 18 bases between them. Looked up from germline, CDR1 is MNHEY and CDR2 is SVGAGI. CDR3 region: CASRPAWGDGEQYF. The CDR3, as DNA: TGTGCCAGCAGGCCGGCCTGGGGGGATGGCGAGCAGTACTTC.

This clone was recorded once. The chain uses TRBV4-2 and TRBJ1-2; TRBD1 matches 9 bases. The CDR3 runs to 16 residues. V was pared by 4 bases and J by 4 bases, with 10 bases of the junction left unmatched. Germline V gene lookup returns CDR1 LGHNA and CDR2 YNFKEQ. DNA for the CDR3: TGTGCCAGCAGCCTCGCCGGGACAGGGAGTAGCTATGGCTACACCTTC. It encodes CASSLAGTGSSYGYTF.

This chain connects TRBV7-3 to TRBJ2-7; 15 bases match TRBD2. The length of the CDR3 is 20 residues. Unmatched junction bases numbered 20, after V lost 7 bases and J lost 4 bases. Germline CDR1 reads SGHTA; CDR2 reads FQGTGA. For the CDR3, the DNA is TGTGCCAGCAAATACCCAGACTCCTGGACTAGCGGGAGGGCCTGTTACGAGCAGTACTTC. Translation: CASKYPDSWTSGRACYEQYF.

The V and J genes are TRBV29-1 and TRBJ2-3; D may be TRBD1 (6 bases). This CDR3 has 15 amino acids. V lost 4 bases to trimming and J lost 2 bases, with 16 bases between them. CDR1 is SQVTM and CDR2 is ANQGSEA in the germline V gene. The CDR3 loop is CSVADRWEFTDTQYF. DNA of the CDR3: TGCAGCGTTGCCGACAGGTGGGAGTTCACAGATACGCAGTATTTT.

The chain uses TRBV3-1 (or the pseudogene TRBV3-2) and TRBJ2-1; D gene uncertain. V lost 7 bases to trimming and J lost 0 bases, with 10 bases between them. CDR1 is LGHDT and CDR2 is YNNKEL in the germline V gene (reference sequence). The CDR3 consists of 14 residues. The CDR3 loop is CASNPPGSYNEQFF. The CDR3 region has the DNA TGTGCCAGCAACCCTCCGGGCTCCTACAATGAGCAGTTCTTC.

The J gene is TRBJ1-1, the V gene TRBV10-2; D uncertain. V was clipped by 10 bases and J by 4 bases, with 16 bases between them. The CDR3 contains 13 residues. Germline CDR1 reads WSHSY; CDR2 reads SAAADI. The CDR3 protein is CATEGGLATEAFF. In nucleotides, the CDR3 is TGCGCCACCGAAGGAGGGCTGGCCACTGAAGCTTTCTTT.

This chain connects TRBV2 to TRBJ1-6; D remains ambiguous. Germline-derived CDR1 and CDR2 are SNHLY and FYNNEI. This CDR3 comprises 17 residues. Trimming cost V 2 bases and J 0 bases, with 11 bases left between them. CDR3 region: CASSERSPSSYNSPLHF. The CDR3 region has the DNA TGTGCCAGCAGTGAAAGGTCCCCCAGCTCCTATAATTCACCCCTCCACTTT.

The J gene is TRBJ1-2, the V gene TRBV3-1 (or the pseudogene TRBV3-2); 8 nucleotides agree with TRBD1. Unmatched junction bases numbered 10, after V lost 5 bases and J lost 8 bases. The germline V gene has CDR1 LGHDT and CDR2 YNNKEL (reference sequence). The CDR3 covers 14 residues. CDR3 in DNA: TGTGCCAGCAGCTTAACGGACAGGGTAAGCGGCTACACCTTC. Its protein product is CASSLTDRVSGYTF.

This rearrangement joins TRBV5-5 to TRBJ2-7; 7 nucleotides match TRBD2. Per germline, CDR1 SGHKS and CDR2 YYEKEE (reference sequence). This CDR3 has 16 residues. The junction had 10 bases not matched to a gene; V was cut back by 1 base and J by 3 bases. Here the CDR3 reads CASSLFLADPSYEQYF. Written as DNA, the CDR3 is TGTGCCAGCAGCTTGTTCCTAGCGGACCCGAGCTACGAGCAGTACTTC.

This chain connects TRBV12-3 or TRBV12-4 to TRBJ2-7; a possible D gene is TRBD1 (6 bases). The germline V and J ends were trimmed by 8 bases and 3 bases, with 14 bases remaining between them. The CDR3 loop spans 13 amino acids. CDR3: CASGPTDSYEQYF. The CDR3 DNA is TGTGCCAGCGGACCGACGGACAGCTACGAGCAGTACTTC.

The chain uses TRBV27 and TRBJ2-7; perhaps TRBD2 as D (5 bases). The germline V and J ends were trimmed by 2 bases and 4 bases, with 9 bases remaining between them. CDR1 is MNHEY, CDR2 SMNVEV, per germline (reference sequence). The CDR3 has 13 amino acids. The CDR3 DNA is TGTGCCAGCAGTTTAGCGGGTCATTACGAGCAGTACTTC. This gives the protein CASSLAGHYEQYF.

The chain carries TRBV7-9 and TRBJ2-7, with a tentative D call TRBD1 (6 bases). CDR3 length equals 15 residues. The germline gives CDR1 SEHNR, CDR2 FQNEAQ (reference sequence). V dropped 5 bases and J dropped 7 bases, with 21 bases sitting between them. The CDR3 DNA reads TGTGCCAGCAGCCAAGGGACAACTTCGATGGAGGAGCAGTACTTC. Its protein is CASSQGTTSMEEQYF.

The chain has TRBV6-5 and TRBJ1-5; TRBD1 might be the D (6 bases). Trimming left V 2 bases short and J 10 bases short, with 18 bases between. Germline CDR1 reads MNHEY; CDR2 reads SVGAGI. The CDR3 runs 15 residues. The DNA of the CDR3 is TGTGCCAGCAGTTACAGGGGGGCAGGGACCGGACCCCAGCATTTT. Amino acids: CASSYRGAGTGPQHF.

The chain links TRBV27 to TRBJ2-7, with 8 positions matching TRBD1. The length of the CDR3 is 13 residues. CDR1 MNHEY and CDR2 SMNVEV come from the germline V gene (reference sequence). V was clipped by 5 bases and J by 5 bases; unmatched bases: 5. CDR3 residues: CASSDRGQNEQYF. Written as DNA, the CDR3 is TGTGCCAGCAGTGACAGGGGCCAGAACGAGCAGTACTTC.

The V call is TRBV7-9, the J call TRBJ1-2; D perhaps matches TRBD1 (5 bases). The CDR3 extends over 15 amino acids. Germline-derived CDR1 and CDR2 are SEHNR and FQNEAQ (reference sequence). The V and J ends lost 5 bases and 5 bases respectively, with 18 bases between them. CDR3 protein: CASSVTDPLPYGYTF. Written as DNA, the CDR3 is TGTGCCAGCAGCGTGACAGACCCCTTACCGTATGGCTACACCTTC.

Of note for this clone: Germline and junction disagree at one end, which may indicate a read error. This chain links TRBV7-8 with TRBJ2-1; D might be TRBD1 (5 bases). Germline CDR1 SGHVS, CDR2 FQNEAQ. CDR3 length: 17 amino acids. This chain's CDR3 is CASSSQGPRGLYSEQFF. The CDR3 DNA is TGTGCCAGCAGCTCTCAAGGACCAAGGGGTCTTTACAGTGAGCAGTTCTTC.

V usage is TRBV6-1 and J usage is TRBJ2-2; no clear D gene. With 4 bases removed from V and 2 bases from J, the gap between germline ends came to 14 bases. The germline V gene has CDR1 MNHNS and CDR2 SASEGT. This CDR3 spans 16 amino acids. The CDR3 reads CASSAITPRNTGELFF. The CDR3, as DNA: TGTGCCAGCAGTGCTATAACGCCGCGCAACACCGGGGAGCTGTTTTTT.

The chain joins TRBV5-1 to TRBJ1-3; D possibly corresponds to TRBD1 (6 bases). Germline loops: CDR1 SGHRS, CDR2 YFSETQ. V dropped 0 bases and J dropped 0 bases, with 10 bases sitting between them. CDR3 size: 16 residues. The CDR3 sequence is CASSLEPTGSGNTIYF. The CDR3 DNA reads TGCGCCAGCAGCTTGGAGCCGACAGGCTCTGGAAACACCATATATTTT.

The V and J genes are TRBV29-1 and TRBJ2-3; TRBD2 matches 7 bases. This CDR3 has 14 amino acids. CDR1 SQVTM and CDR2 ANQGSEA come from the germline V gene. V shed 5 bases, J shed 2 bases, and the junction held 7 bases outside the gene matches. The CDR3 DNA is TGCAGCGTTAGCCGGGACTACTTCACAGATACGCAGTATTTT. This encodes CSVSRDYFTDTQYF.

This clone came up a few times. The chain is built from TRBV4-2 and TRBJ1-2; D remains ambiguous. Trimming took off 0 bases at V and 8 bases at J, with 16 bases between the two ends. Per the germline V gene, CDR1 is LGHNA and CDR2 is YNFKEQ. This CDR3 region has 15 residues. CDR3 in amino acids: CASSQEVDYPQGYTF. The CDR3 bases are TGTGCCAGCAGCCAAGAGGTAGACTACCCTCAGGGCTACACCTTC.

The chain links TRBV19 to TRBJ1-2; D gene ambiguous. Per germline, CDR1 LNHDA and CDR2 SQIVND (reference sequence). The CDR3 length is 13 residues. V was clipped by 7 bases and J by 6 bases, with 15 bases between them. CDR3 amino acids: CASNYGGSDGYTF. The DNA for the CDR3 is TGTGCCAGTAACTATGGTGGAAGTGATGGCTACACCTTC. The complete variable domain, with remaining parts taken from reference TRBV19 and TRBJ1-2, reads DGGITQSPKYLFRKEGQNVTLSCEQNLNHDAMYWYRQDPGQGLRLIYYSQIVNDFQKGDIAEGYSVSREKKESFPLTVTSAQKNPTAFYLCASNYGGSDGYTFGSGTRLTVV.

The chain recombines TRBV2 with TRBJ2-1, with 9 bases that match TRBD2. Germline lookup yields CDR1 SNHLY and CDR2 FYNNEI. After removal of 6 bases from V and 8 bases from J, the junction contained 5 bases not matched to a gene. CDR3 length: 13 residues. This CDR3 is CASRAGGRDEQFF. The CDR3, as DNA: TGTGCCAGCAGAGCGGGGGGCAGGGATGAGCAGTTCTTC.

This chain connects TRBV28 to TRBJ2-7; TRBD1 agrees at 8 bases. This CDR3 comprises 14 residues. Trimming cost V 3 bases and J 7 bases; bases outside gene matches: 8. CDR1 is MDHEN, CDR2 SYDVKM, per germline. The DNA of the CDR3 is TGTGCCAGCAGTTTCTTCAGGGGGCTGGGGGAGCAGTACTTC. Its protein product is CASSFFRGLGEQYF. The full variable domain, rest sourced from reference TRBV28 and TRBJ2-7, is DVKVTQSSRYLVKRTGEKVFLECVQDMDHENMFWYRQDPGLGLRLIYFSYDVKMKEKGDIPEGYSVSREKKERFSLILESASTNQTSMYLCASSFFRGLGEQYFGPGTRLTVT.

The CDR3 DNA reads as TGTGCCAGCAGTTACCCATCAGGTTGGTCCTACGAGCAGTACTTC. Its translation is CASSYPSGWSYEQYF. The chain recombines TRBV6-2 or TRBV6-3 with TRBJ2-7, with no clear D. CDR1 MNHEY and CDR2 SVGEGT come from the germline V gene. V lost 2 bases, J lost 1 base, and 12 bases lay in between. The CDR3 is 15 amino acids.